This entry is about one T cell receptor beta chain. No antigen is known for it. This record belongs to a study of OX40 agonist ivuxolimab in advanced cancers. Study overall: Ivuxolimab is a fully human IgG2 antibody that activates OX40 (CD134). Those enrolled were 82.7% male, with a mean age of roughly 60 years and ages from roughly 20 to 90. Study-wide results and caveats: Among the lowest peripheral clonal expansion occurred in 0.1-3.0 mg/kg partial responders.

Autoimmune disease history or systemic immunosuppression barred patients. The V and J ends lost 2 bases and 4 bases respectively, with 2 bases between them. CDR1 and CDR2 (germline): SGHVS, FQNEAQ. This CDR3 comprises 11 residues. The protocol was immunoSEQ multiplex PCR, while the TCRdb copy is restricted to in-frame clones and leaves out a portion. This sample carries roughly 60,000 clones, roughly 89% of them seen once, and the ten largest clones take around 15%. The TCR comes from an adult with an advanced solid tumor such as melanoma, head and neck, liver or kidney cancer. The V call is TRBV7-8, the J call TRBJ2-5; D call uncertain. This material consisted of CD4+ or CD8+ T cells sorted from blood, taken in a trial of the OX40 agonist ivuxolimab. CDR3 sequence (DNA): TGTGCCAGCAGCTTATCAGAGACCCAGTACTTC. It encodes CASSLSETQYF.